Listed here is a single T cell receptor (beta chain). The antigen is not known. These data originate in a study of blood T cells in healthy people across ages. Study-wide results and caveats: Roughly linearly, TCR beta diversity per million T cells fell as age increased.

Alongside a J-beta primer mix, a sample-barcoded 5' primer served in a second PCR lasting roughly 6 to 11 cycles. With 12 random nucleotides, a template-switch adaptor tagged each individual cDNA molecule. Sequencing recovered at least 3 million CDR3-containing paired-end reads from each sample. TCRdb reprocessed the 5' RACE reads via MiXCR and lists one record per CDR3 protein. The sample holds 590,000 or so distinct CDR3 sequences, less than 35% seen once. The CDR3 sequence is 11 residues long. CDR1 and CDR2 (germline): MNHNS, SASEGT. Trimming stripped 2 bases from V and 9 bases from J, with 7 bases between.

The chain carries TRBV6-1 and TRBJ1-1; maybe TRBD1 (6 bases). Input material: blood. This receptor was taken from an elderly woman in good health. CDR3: CASSETGKAFF. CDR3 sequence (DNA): TGTGCCAGCAGTGAAACAGGGAAAGCTTTCTTT.